The clone carrying this T cell receptor beta chain was seen a handful of times. The data derive from a study of identical twins. Germline CDR1 and CDR2: KGHSH and LQKENI. The CDR3 covers 14 residues. V lost 3 bases and J lost 6; bases outside the gene matches: 5. MiXCR was run by TCRdb on the 5' RACE reads, yielding one entry per CDR3 protein. Among some 100,000 distinct CDR3 sequences listed, roughly 6% were seen once. The clonotype comes from a woman in her 50s in good health. The chain carries TRBV18 and TRBJ2-3, with 8 bases fitting TRBD1. Sample: memory T cells sorted from blood. The CDR3 reads CASSPIDRGDTQYF. The CDR3 DNA reads as TGTGCCAGCTCACCTATTGACAGGGGTGATACGCAGTATTTT.